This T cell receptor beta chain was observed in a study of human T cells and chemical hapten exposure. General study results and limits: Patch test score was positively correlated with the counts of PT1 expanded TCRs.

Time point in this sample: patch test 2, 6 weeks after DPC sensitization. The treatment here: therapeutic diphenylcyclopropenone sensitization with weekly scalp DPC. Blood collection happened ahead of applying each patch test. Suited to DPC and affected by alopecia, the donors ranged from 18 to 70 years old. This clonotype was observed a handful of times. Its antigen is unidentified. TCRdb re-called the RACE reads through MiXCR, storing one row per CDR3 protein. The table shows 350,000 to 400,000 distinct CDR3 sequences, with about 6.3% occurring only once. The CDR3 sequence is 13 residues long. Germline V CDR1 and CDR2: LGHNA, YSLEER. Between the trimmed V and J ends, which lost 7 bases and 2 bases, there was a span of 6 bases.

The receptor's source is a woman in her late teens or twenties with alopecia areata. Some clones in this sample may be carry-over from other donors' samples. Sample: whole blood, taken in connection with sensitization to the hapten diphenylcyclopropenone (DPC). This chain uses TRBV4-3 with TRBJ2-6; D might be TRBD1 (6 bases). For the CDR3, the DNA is TGCGCCAGCAAGGGGGCTGGGGCCAACGTCCTGACTTTC. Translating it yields CASKGAGANVLTF.